Detailed here is one T cell receptor beta chain. Antigen unknown. The record originates from a study of cytomegalovirus exposure and HLA in healthy donors. For the study at large: Drawn from HLA-typed donors, tens of millions of unique TCRs were held in an early data release.

Use of 60 Vbeta and 13 Jbeta primers characterized the PCR. Here immunoSEQ multiplex PCR was the method, and the copy in TCRdb shows in-frame clones only, minus some. The sample lists 100,000 to 150,000 clones, about 80% seen once, with 2.5% to 3% in the top ten. V lost 5 bases and J lost 5; bases outside the gene matches: 16. Germline V CDR1 and CDR2: SGHVS, FQNEAQ. The CDR3 sequence is 17 residues long. Whole-study findings and limits: The study reported that TCR beta sequences accurately predicted HLA-A and HLA-B alleles in most subjects. In an earlier analysis, about 87% or about 30%: the productive usage of most TCR beta V segments.

The chain combines TRBV7-8 with TRBJ1-2; 8 positions match TRBD1. Source material: PBMCs. The sequence was collected from a man aged 30 to 39 in good health and CMV-seronegative. CDR3 amino acids: CASSPEPAQGAYYGYTF. CDR3 DNA: TGTGCCAGCAGCCCCGAACCCGCCCAGGGGGCGTATTATGGCTACACCTTC.